This entry lists 12 T cell receptor beta chains sequenced from one sample in a study of T-cell reconstitution after alpha-beta-depleted transplantation in children. Unique molecular identifiers featured in how the TCRbeta library was prepared. TCRdb re-called the PCR reads with MiXCR, one entry per CDR3 protein. The data contain hundreds of thousands of distinct CDR3 sequences, 16% of them singletons. The sequencing here drew on PBMCs, mostly from graft donor cells, taken 360 days after TCRalphabeta/CD19-depleted stem cell transplant. The receptors were gathered from a male patient aged 2-10 years who had a stem cell transplant for acute lymphoblastic leukemia, so the T cells may come from the graft donor.

The rearrangement uses TRBV20-1 and TRBJ2-5; D perhaps matches TRBD2 (6 bases). Trimming pared 4 bases from V and 5 bases from J, leaving 23 bases between. Germline CDR1 DFQATT, CDR2 SNEGSKA (reference sequence). The CDR3 runs to 16 residues. The CDR3 loop is CSATRPGAPPEETQYF. As DNA, the CDR3 is TGCAGTGCTACTAGGCCGGGAGCGCCCCCTGAGGAGACCCAGTACTTC.

This clonotype was picked up many times. V and J are TRBV6-2 or TRBV6-3 and TRBJ2-6; D call uncertain. Between the trimmed V and J ends, which lost 5 bases and 1 base, there was a span of 12 bases. The CDR3 covers 16 residues. Germline CDR1 reads MNHEY; CDR2 reads SVGEGT. Here the CDR3 reads CASSKTWVSGANVLTF. CDR3 in DNA: TGTGCCAGCAGTAAAACCTGGGTGTCTGGGGCCAACGTCCTGACTTTC.

This sequence joins TRBV30 and TRBJ1-2; D uncertain. Germline-derived CDR1 and CDR2 are GTSNPN and SVGIG (reference sequence). This CDR3 region has 14 residues. The V end was cut by 0 bases, the J end by 5 bases, with 13 bases between. CDR3 nucleotides: TGTGCCTGGAGTGTACTGAGACTCTTATATGGCTACACCTTC. Encoded protein: CAWSVLRLLYGYTF.

This clonotype was seen a few times. The rearrangement uses TRBV28 and TRBJ1-6, with a possible D match to TRBD1 (6 bases). Germline V gives CDR1 MDHEN, CDR2 SYDVKM. V was pared by 5 bases and J by 4 bases, with 12 bases between. This CDR3 region has 15 residues. CDR3 DNA sequence: TGTGCCAGCAGTAGGCGGCAGGGGTATAATTCACCCCTCCACTTT. It translates to CASSRRQGYNSPLHF.

In its sample, this clonotype was seen a few times. The chain carries TRBV5-1 and TRBJ2-3; D might be TRBD2 (5 bases). The V end lost 5 bases, the J end lost 0 bases, and 10 bases lay between the germline ends. This CDR3 is built from 14 residues. CDR1 and CDR2 from the germline V gene are SGHRS and YFSETQ. For the CDR3, the DNA is TGCGCCAGCAGGTTAGGAGGAAGCACAGATACGCAGTATTTT. Protein: CASRLGGSTDTQYF.

This clonotype was seen repeatedly, ten times or more. The chain uses TRBV20-1 and TRBJ2-1; TRBD2 might be the D (6 bases). The CDR3 covers 12 residues. Germline CDR1 is DFQATT and CDR2 is SNEGSKA (reference sequence). The CDR3 sequence is CSIGRGNNEQFF. Written as DNA, the CDR3 is TGCAGCATTGGGCGGGGAAACAATGAGCAGTTCTTC.

This clonotype was seen repeatedly, ten times or more. The chain couples TRBV9 to TRBJ2-1; D might be TRBD2 (7 bases). Trimming removed 0 bases at V and 1 base at J, with 17 bases between. Germline V gene data show CDR1 as SGDLS and CDR2 as YYNGEE. The CDR3 consists of 18 residues. CDR3 sequence reads: CASSVVSSGEGSYNEQFF. For the CDR3, the DNA is TGTGCCAGCAGCGTAGTTAGTTCAGGGGAGGGTTCCTACAATGAGCAGTTCTTC.

This clonotype has more than one count but fewer than ten. The V gene is TRBV10-3, the J gene TRBJ2-1; 11 bases fit TRBD2. This CDR3 is built from 19 residues. Per germline, CDR1 ENHRY and CDR2 SYGVKD. Trimming took 0 bases from V and 7 from J; bases not matched to a gene: 14. This chain's CDR3 is CAISESRLAGGSHPNEQFF. CDR3 bases: TGTGCCATCAGTGAGTCGCGGCTAGCGGGAGGCTCTCACCCGAATGAGCAGTTCTTC.

V is TRBV12-3 or TRBV12-4 and J is TRBJ2-3, with 10 bases lining up with TRBD1. The CDR3 sequence is 15 residues long. Germline trimming cut 6 bases from V and 0 bases from J; bases unmatched to any gene: 3. CDR3 coding DNA: TGTGCCAGCAGCCGGGGACAGGGGAGCACAGATACGCAGTATTTT. This translates into CASSRGQGSTDTQYF.

In this sample, this clonotype turned up a few times. The gene calls are TRBV27 and TRBJ2-3, with 10 bases aligning to TRBD1. Looked up from germline, CDR1 is MNHEY and CDR2 is SMNVEV (reference sequence). CDR3 size: 16 residues. V shed 4 bases and J 2 bases; nucleotides not matched to a gene: 6. CDR3 sequence (DNA): TGTGCCAGCAGTTCGACAGGGGGCCTATTCACAGATACGCAGTATTTT. This encodes CASSSTGGLFTDTQYF.

Only a few counts were recorded for this clonotype. The V gene is TRBV25-1, the J gene TRBJ1-5, with TRBD1 identical over 9 bases. Germline CDR1 MGHDK, CDR2 SYGVNS. The trim removed 1 base at V and 0 bases at J, leaving 10 bases unmatched. The CDR3 runs 19 residues. The CDR3: CASSELGGDRVYSNQPQHF. The CDR3 nucleotides are TGTGCCAGCAGTGAATTAGGGGGGGACAGGGTCTATAGCAATCAGCCCCAGCATTTT.

The CDR3 here is CASSGDPWAETQYF. DNA for the CDR3: TGTGCCAGCAGTGGAGACCCTTGGGCAGAGACCCAGTACTTC. V is TRBV28 and J is TRBJ2-5, with unresolved D. This CDR3 comprises 14 residues. Trimming stripped 5 bases from V and 4 bases from J, with 14 bases between. Germline CDR1 and CDR2: MDHEN and SYDVKM.